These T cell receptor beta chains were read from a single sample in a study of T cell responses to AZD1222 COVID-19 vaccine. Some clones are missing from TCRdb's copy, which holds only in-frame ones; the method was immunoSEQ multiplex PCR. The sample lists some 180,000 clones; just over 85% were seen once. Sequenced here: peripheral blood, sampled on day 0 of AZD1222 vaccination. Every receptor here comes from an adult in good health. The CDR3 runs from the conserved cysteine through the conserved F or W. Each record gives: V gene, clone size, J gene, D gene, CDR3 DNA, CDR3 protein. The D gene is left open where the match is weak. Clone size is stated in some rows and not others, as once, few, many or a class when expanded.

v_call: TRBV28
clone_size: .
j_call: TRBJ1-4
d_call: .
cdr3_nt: TGTGCCAGCAGTTTATCCGGGTCTAATGAAAAACTGTTTTTT
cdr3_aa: CASSLSGSNEKLFF

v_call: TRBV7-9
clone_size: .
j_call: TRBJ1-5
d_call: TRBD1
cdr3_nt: TGTGCCAGCAGCTCCGGGACAGGAGAAATTAACAATCAGCCCCAGCATTTT
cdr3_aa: CASSSGTGEINNQPQHF

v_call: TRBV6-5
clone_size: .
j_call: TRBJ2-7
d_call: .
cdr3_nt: TGTGCCAGCAGTTACTCTACTGCCGACCCGTGGGAGCAGTACTTC
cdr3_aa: CASSYSTADPWEQYF

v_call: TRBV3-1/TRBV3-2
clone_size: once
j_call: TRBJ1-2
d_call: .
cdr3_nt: TGTGCCAGCAGCCAAGGGACGTCCAACTATGGCTACACCTTC
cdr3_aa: CASSQGTSNYGYTF

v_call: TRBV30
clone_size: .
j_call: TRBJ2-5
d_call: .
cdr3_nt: TGTGCCTGGAGTAAGGACCTGGGGGAGACCCAGTACTTC
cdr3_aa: CAWSKDLGETQYF

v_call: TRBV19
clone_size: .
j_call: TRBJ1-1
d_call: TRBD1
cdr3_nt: TGTGCCAGTAGTATAGGGGGCAGGGGGCAAACTGAAGCTTTCTTT
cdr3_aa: CASSIGGRGQTEAFF

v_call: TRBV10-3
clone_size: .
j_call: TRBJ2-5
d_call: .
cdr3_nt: TGTGCCATCAGTGGACGACAGGGGGCGCGAGAGCGGGAGGGGTTGTCCCTCCAAGAGACCCAGTACTTC
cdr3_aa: CAISGRQGAREREGLSLQETQYF

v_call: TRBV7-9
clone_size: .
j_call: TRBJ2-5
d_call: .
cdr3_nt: TGTGCCAGCAGCTCCCGGGGGGCAGGAGAGACCCAGTACTTC
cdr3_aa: CASSSRGAGETQYF

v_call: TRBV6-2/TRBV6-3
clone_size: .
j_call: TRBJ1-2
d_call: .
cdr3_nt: .
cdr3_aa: CASSYFGPGYGYTF

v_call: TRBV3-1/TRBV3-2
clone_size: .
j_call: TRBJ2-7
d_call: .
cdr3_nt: TGTGCCAGCAGCCAAATCCTTGCCCTAACCTACGAGCAGTACTTC
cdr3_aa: CASSQILALTYEQYF

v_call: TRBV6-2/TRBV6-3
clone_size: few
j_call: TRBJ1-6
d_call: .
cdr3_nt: TGTGCCAGCAGTCTCGACAGGATATACCACTTT
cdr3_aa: CASSLDRIYHF

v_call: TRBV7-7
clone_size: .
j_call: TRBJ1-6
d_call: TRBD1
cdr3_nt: TGTGCAATGCAGGGGGAGGGGCTCAAAACACCCCTCCACTTT
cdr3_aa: CAMQGEGLKTPLHF

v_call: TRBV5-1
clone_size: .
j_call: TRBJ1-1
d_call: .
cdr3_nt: TGCGCCAGCAGCTTGGTGTTGGGGGCGGCATCTGAAGCTTTCTTT
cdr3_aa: CASSLVLGAASEAFF

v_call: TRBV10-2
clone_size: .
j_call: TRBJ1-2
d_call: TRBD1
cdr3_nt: TGCGCCAGCAGTGAGTCCGATGGGACAGGGGGAGGCTACACCTTC
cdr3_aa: CASSESDGTGGGYTF

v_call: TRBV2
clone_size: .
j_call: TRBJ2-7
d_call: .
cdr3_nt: TGTGCCAGCACTCTATTGGACAGTTCCTACGAGCAGTACTTC
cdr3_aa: CASTLLDSSYEQYF

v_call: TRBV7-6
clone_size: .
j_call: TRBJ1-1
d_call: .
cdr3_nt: TGTGCCAGCAGCCCCGGGTCGGGGACCCAGAACACTGAAGCTTTCTTT
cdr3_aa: CASSPGSGTQNTEAFF

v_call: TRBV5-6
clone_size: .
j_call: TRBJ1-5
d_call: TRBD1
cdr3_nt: TGTGCCAGCAGCTTGTTTCTAGGGGGCTACGGCAATCAGCCCCAGCATTTT
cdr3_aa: CASSLFLGGYGNQPQHF

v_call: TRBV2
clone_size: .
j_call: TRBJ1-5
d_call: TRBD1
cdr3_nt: TGTGCCAGCAGTGGGCTACAGGGGGGGTTCAATCAGCCCCAGCATTTT
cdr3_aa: CASSGLQGGFNQPQHF

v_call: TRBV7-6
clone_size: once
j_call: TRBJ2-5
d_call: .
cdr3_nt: TGTGCCAGCAGCTTAGAAGCAGGGGGAGGGAAAGAGACCCAGTACTTC
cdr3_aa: CASSLEAGGGKETQYF

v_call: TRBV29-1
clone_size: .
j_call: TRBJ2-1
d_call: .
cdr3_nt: TGCAGCGTTGAAGAACCAGGGCGGGGTCCGATCCGGTTCTTC
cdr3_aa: CSVEEPGRGPIRFF

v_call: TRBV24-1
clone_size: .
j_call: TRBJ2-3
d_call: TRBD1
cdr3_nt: TGTGCCACCAGTGATACACGGACAGGGAACACAGATACGCAGTATTTT
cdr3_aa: CATSDTRTGNTDTQYF

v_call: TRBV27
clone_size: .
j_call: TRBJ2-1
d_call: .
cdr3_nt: TGTGCCAGCAGCCACTTTGGGCCGATTGTCTACAATGAGCAGTTCTTC
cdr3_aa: CASSHFGPIVYNEQFF

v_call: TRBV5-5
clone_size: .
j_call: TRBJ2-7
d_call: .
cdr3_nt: TGTGCCAGCAGCTTGAATGGGGGCCTCTCCTACGAGCAGTACTTC
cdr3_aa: CASSLNGGLSYEQYF

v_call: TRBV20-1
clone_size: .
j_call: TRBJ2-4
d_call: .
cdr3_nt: TGCAGTGCTAGTGCGCGGGGGCCCAAAAACATTCAGTACTTC
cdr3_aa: CSASARGPKNIQYF

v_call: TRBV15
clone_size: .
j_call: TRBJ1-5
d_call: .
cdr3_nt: TGTGCCACCAGCAGAGATCTTAAAGATAGGGCGGTTCCTAATAGGAGCAATCAGCCCCAGCATTTT
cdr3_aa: CATSRDLKDRAVPNRSNQPQHF

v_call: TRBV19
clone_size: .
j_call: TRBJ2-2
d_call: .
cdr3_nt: TGTGCCAGTAGTTACAGGTTTTCATCGAACACCGGGGAGCTGTTTTTT
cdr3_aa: CASSYRFSSNTGELFF

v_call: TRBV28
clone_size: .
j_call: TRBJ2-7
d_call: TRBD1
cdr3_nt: TGTGCCAGCAGGCGGTCAGGGGGCAATGAGCAGTACTTC
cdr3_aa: CASRRSGGNEQYF

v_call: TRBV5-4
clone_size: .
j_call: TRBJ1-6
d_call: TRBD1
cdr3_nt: TGTGCCAGCAGTATTCGGACAGGGGGGGATTCACCCCTCCACTTT
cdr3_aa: CASSIRTGGDSPLHF

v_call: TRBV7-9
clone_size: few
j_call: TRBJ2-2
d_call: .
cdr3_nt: TGTGCCAGCAGCCCGCGGGCCAACACCGGGGAGCTGTTTTTT
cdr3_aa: CASSPRANTGELFF